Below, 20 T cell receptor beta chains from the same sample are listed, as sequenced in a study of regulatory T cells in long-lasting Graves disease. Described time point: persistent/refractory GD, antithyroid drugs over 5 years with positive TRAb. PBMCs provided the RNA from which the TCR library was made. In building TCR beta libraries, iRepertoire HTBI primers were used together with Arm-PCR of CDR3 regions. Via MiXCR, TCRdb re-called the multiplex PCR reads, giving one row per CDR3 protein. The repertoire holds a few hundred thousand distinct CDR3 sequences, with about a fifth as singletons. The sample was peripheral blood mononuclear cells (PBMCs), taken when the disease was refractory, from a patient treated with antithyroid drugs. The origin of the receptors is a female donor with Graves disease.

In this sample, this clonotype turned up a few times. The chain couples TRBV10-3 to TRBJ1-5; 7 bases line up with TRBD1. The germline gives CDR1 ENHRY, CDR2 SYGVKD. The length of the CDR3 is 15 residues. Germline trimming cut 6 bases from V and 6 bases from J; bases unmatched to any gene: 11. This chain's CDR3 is CAISGSGGDSQPQHF. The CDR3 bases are TGTGCCATCAGCGGCAGTGGTGGGGACAGTCAGCCCCAGCATTTT.

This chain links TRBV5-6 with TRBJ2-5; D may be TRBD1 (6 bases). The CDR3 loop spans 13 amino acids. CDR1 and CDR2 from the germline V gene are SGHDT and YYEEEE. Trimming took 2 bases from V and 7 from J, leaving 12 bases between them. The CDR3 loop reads CASSFGGLGTQYF. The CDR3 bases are TGTGCCAGCAGCTTTGGGGGCCTGGGGACCCAGTACTTC.

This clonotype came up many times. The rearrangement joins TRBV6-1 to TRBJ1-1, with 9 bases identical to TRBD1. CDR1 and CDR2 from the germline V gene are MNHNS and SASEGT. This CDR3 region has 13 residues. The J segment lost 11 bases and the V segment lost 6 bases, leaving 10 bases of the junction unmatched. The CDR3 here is CASSPGTGKNAFF. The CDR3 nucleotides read TGTGCCAGCAGCCCCGGGACAGGGAAAAATGCTTTCTTT.

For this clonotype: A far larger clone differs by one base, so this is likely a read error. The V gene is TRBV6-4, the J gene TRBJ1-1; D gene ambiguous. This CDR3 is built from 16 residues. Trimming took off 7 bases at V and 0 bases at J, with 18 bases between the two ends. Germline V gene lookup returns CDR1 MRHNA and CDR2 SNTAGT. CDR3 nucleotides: TGTGCCAGCAATTACGAGGCGCCTTTGGTGAACACTGAAGCTTTCTTT. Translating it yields CASNYEAPLVNTEAFF.

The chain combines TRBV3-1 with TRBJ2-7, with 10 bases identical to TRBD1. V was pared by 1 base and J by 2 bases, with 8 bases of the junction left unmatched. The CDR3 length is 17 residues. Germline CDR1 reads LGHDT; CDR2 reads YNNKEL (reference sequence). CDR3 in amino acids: CASSQGDRGFPPYEQYF. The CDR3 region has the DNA TGTGCCAGCAGCCAAGGGGACAGGGGATTCCCCCCCTACGAGCAGTACTTC.

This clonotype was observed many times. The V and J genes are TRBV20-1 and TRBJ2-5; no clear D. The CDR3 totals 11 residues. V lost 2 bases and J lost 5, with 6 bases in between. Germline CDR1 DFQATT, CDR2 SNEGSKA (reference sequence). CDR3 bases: TGCAGTGCTAGATCCGGGGAGACCCAGTACTTC. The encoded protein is CSARSGETQYF.

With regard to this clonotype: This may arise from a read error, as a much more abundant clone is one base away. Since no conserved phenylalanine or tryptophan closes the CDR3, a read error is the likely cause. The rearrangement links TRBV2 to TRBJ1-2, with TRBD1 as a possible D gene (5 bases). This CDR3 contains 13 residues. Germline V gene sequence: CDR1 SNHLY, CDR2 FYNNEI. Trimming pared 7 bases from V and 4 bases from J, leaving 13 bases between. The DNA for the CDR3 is TGTGCCAGCAACCGGGGCGCGGGCTATGGCTACACCCTC. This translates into CASNRGAGYGYTL.

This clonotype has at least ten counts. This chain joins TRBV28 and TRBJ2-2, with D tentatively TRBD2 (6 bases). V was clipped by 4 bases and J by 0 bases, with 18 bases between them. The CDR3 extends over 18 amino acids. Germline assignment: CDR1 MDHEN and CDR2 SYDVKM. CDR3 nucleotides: TGTGCCAGCAGTTCCTCCGGGACTTCTCTATCGAACACCGGGGAGCTGTTTTTT. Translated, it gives CASSSSGTSLSNTGELFF.

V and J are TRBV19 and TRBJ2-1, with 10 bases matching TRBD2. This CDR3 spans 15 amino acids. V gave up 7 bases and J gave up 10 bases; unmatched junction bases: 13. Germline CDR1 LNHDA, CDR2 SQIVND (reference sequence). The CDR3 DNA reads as TGTGCCAGTACTGCCACTATAGCGGGAGGCGAGGAGCAGTTCTTC. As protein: CASTATIAGGEEQFF.

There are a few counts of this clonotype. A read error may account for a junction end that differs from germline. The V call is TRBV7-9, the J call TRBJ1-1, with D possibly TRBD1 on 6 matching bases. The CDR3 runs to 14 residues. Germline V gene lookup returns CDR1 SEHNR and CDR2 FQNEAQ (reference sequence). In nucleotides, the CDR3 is TGTGCCAGCAGCTTAGGTACAGGGAACGCTGAAGCTTTCTTT. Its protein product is CASSLGTGNAEAFF. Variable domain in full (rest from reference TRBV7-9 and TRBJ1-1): DTGVSQNPRHKITKRGQNVTFRCDPISEHNRLYWYRQTLGQGPEFLTYFQNEAQLEKSRLLSDRFSAERPKGSFSTLEIQRTEQGDSAMYLCASSLGTGNAEAFFGQGTRLTVV.

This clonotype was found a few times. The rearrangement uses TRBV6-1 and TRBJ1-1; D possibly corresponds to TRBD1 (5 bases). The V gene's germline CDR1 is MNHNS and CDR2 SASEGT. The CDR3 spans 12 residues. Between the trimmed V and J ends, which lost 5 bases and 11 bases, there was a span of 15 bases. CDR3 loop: CASSPGGEMAFF. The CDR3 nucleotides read TGTGCCAGCAGTCCGGGGGGGGAGATGGCTTTCTTT.

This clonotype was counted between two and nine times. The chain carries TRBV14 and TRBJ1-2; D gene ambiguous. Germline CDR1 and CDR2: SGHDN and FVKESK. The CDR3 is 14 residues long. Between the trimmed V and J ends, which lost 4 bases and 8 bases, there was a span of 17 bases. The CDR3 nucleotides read TGTGCCAGCAGCCCTCCTGGCGGGCGAGGGGGCTACACCTTC. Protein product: CASSPPGGRGGYTF.

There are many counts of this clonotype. CDR3 DNA: TGTGCCAGCATGAACGGACAGGGGGCTGCCGAGCAGTACTTC. Encoded protein: CASMNGQGAAEQYF. The gene calls are TRBV28 and TRBJ2-7; 11 nucleotides agree with TRBD1. V was pared by 7 bases and J by 6 bases, with 8 bases of the junction left unmatched. Germline CDR1 MDHEN, CDR2 SYDVKM. This CDR3 has 14 residues.

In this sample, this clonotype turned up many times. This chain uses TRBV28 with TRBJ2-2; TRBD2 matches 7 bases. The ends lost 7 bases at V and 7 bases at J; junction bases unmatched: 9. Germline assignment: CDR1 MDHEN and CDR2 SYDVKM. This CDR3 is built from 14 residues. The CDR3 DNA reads TGTGCCAGCACCCCCGCGGGGGTTATCGGGGAGCTGTTTTTT. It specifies CASTPAGVIGELFF.

The CDR3 sequence is CASSTDETMGQYF. The CDR3 DNA is TGCGCCAGCAGCACCGACGAAACAATGGGGCAGTACTTC. This chain joins TRBV5-1 and TRBJ2-7; D unresolved. The V end lost 4 bases, the J end lost 9 bases, and 17 bases lay between the germline ends. CDR3 size: 13 residues. Germline V gene sequence: CDR1 SGHRS, CDR2 YFSETQ.

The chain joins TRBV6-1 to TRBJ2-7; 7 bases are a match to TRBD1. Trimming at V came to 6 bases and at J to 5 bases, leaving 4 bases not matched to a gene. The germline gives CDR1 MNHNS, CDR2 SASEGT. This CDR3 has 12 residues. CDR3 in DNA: TGTGCCAGCAGGTCTACAGGGGACGAGCAGTACTTC. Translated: CASRSTGDEQYF.

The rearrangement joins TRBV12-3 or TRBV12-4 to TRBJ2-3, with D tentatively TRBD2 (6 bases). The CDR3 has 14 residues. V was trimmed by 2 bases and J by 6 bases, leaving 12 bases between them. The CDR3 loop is CASSLQAGGDTQYF. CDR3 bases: TGTGCCAGCAGTTTACAAGCGGGCGGCGATACGCAGTATTTT.

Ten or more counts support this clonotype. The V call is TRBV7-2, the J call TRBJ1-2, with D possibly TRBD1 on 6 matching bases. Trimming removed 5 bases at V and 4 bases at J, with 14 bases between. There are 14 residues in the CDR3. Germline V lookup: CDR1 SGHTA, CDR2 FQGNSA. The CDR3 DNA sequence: TGTGCCAGCAGCCCCCACCAGGGGCCCTATGGCTACACCTTC. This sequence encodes CASSPHQGPYGYTF.

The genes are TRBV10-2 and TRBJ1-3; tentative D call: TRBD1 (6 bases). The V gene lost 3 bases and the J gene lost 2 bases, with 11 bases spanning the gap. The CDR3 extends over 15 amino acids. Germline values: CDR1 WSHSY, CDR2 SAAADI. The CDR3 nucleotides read TGCGCCAGCAGTGAAGGTACAGGGCCTGGAAACACCATATATTTT. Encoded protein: CASSEGTGPGNTIYF.

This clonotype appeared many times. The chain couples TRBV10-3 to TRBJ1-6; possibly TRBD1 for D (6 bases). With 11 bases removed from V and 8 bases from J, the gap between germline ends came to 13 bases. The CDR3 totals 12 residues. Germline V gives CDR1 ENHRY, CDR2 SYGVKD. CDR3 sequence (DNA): TGTGCCGCGGGGGGCCAGGATTCACCCCTCCACTTT. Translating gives CAAGGQDSPLHF.